The 10 T cell receptor beta chains presented below share a single source sample, sequenced in a study of spatial heterogeneity in lung cancer. Overall study results and limits: Mutation tallies in tumors tracked expanded intratumoral alpha and beta TCR counts.

TCRdb reanalysed the 5' RACE reads using MiXCR and keeps one entry per CDR3 protein. The sample contains 2,500 to 3,000 distinct CDR3 sequences, approximately 7.6% of which appear only once. Time point given: sample taken at primary tumor resection. Their target antigens are unknown. Sequenced material: lung tumor tissue, taken at surgery. The receptors were sampled from a male donor with early-stage non-small cell lung cancer.

Within the sample, this clonotype is medium-sized (0.01 to 0.1%). The gene calls are TRBV12-3 or TRBV12-4 and TRBJ2-3; TRBD2 might be the D (6 bases). Trimming took off 5 bases at V and 0 bases at J, with 9 bases between the two ends. This CDR3 region has 14 residues. Here the CDR3 DNA reads TGTGCCAGCAGTCCGGGACTCAGCACAGATACGCAGTATTTT. Translated: CASSPGLSTDTQYF.

By frequency in the sample, this clonotype is medium-sized. This sequence joins TRBV3-1 and TRBJ1-6; D perhaps matches TRBD1 (6 bases). The germline V and J ends were trimmed by 4 bases and 9 bases, with 16 bases remaining between them. Germline CDR1 LGHDT, CDR2 YNNKEL (reference sequence). This CDR3 contains 15 residues. As DNA, the CDR3 is TGTGCCAGCAGCCGAGCGGGGGCAGATAGTTCACCCCTCCACTTT. As protein: CASSRAGADSSPLHF.

This clonotype was detected a few times. This chain links TRBV7-2 with TRBJ1-1, with D unclear. Germline V lookup: CDR1 SGHTA, CDR2 FQGNSA. Trimming removed 1 base from V and 4 bases from J, with 10 bases in between. The CDR3 is 14 residues long. The DNA of the CDR3 is TGTGCCAGCAGCTTAGTAGGAGGACGCACTGAAGCTTTCTTT. This gives the protein CASSLVGGRTEAFF.

This clonotype qualifies as medium-sized. The rearrangement joins TRBV7-9 to TRBJ2-1; TRBD2 agrees at 14 bases. J gave up 4 bases and V 5 bases, and 10 bases lay outside the gene matches. CDR1 is SEHNR and CDR2 is FQNEAQ in the germline V gene (reference sequence). The CDR3 sequence is 18 residues long. The CDR3 DNA follows: TGTGCCAGCAGCCCACCTAGGACTAGCGGGAGGCCGTACAATGAGCAGTTCTTC. Encoded protein: CASSPPRTSGRPYNEQFF.

Within the sample, this clonotype is medium-sized. The chain couples TRBV6-1 to TRBJ1-2, with D hard to call. The CDR3 contains 13 residues. Germline CDR1 MNHNS, CDR2 SASEGT. Trimming took off 8 bases at V and 3 bases at J, with 13 bases between the two ends. The CDR3 loop reads CASWATEDYGYTF. CDR3 bases: TGTGCCAGCTGGGCAACAGAGGACTATGGCTACACCTTC.

Relative to its sample, this clonotype is medium-sized (0.01 to 0.1%). This sequence joins TRBV13 and TRBJ2-7; 8 bases match TRBD2. The junction had 2 bases not matched to a gene; V was cut back by 1 base and J by 6 bases. The CDR3 has 13 residues. Germline-derived CDR1 and CDR2 are PRHDT and FYEKMQ (reference sequence). The CDR3 spells CASSLVRGAEQYF. The CDR3 DNA is TGTGCCAGCAGCTTAGTGCGGGGGGCCGAGCAGTACTTC.

By sample share, this clonotype is medium-sized (0.01 to 0.1%). CDR3 in amino acids: CASRRDTGFEQPQHF. In DNA form, the CDR3 reads TGTGCCAGCAGGAGGGACACAGGGTTTGAGCAGCCCCAGCATTTT. The chain is built from TRBV6-1 and TRBJ1-5; tentative D call: TRBD1 (6 bases). The V gene lost 6 bases and the J gene lost 7 bases, with 19 bases spanning the gap. Germline V gene data show CDR1 as MNHNS and CDR2 as SASEGT. This CDR3 region has 15 residues.

This clonotype was detected only a few times. This chain links TRBV20-1 with TRBJ1-5, with D perhaps matching TRBD1 (6 bases). CDR3 size: 13 residues. The V gene's germline CDR1 is DFQATT and CDR2 SNEGSKA (reference sequence). Trimming shortened V by 3 bases and J by 7 bases, and 13 bases separated the two germline ends. The CDR3 loop is CSASNRVGQPQHF. As DNA, the CDR3 is TGCAGTGCTAGTAACAGGGTAGGGCAGCCCCAGCATTTT.

By its share, this clonotype is medium-sized (0.01 to 0.1%). This chain uses TRBV5-1 with TRBJ2-7; D unclear. The CDR3 consists of 13 residues. Trimming took off 0 bases at V and 3 bases at J, with 7 bases between the two ends. Germline assignment: CDR1 SGHRS and CDR2 YFSETQ. CDR3 DNA sequence: TGCGCCAGCAGCTTGGGGGTGGACTACGAGCAGTACTTC. Amino acids: CASSLGVDYEQYF.

This clonotype is labeled medium-sized (0.01 to 0.1%). V and J are TRBV3-1 and TRBJ1-1, with D perhaps TRBD1 (5 bases). The V end lost 3 bases, the J end lost 0 bases, and 11 bases lay between the germline ends. The CDR3 covers 15 residues. CDR1 is LGHDT, CDR2 YNNKEL, per germline (reference sequence). CDR3 sequence reads: CASSHPGTMNTEAFF. CDR3 nucleotide sequence: TGTGCCAGCAGCCACCCCGGGACCATGAACACTGAAGCTTTCTTT.